Given below is one TCR beta chain in context. Assay used: immunoSEQ multiplex PCR; TCRdb lists only in-frame clones, some missing. The sample consists of roughly 70,000 clones, 87% of them appearing once. The data derive from a study of radiotherapy plus CTLA-4 blockade in lung cancer. In germline, CDR1 is MDHEN, CDR2 SYDVKM. The trim removed 3 bases at V and 5 bases at J, leaving 4 bases unmatched. The CDR3 length is 15 residues. This sequence joins TRBV28 and TRBJ2-1; 10 nucleotides match TRBD2. Sequencing used peripheral blood, obtained from a patient treated with radiotherapy plus ipilimumab. The TCR sequence derives from a human donor with non-small cell lung cancer that progressed on radiotherapy plus ipilimumab. CDR3 sequence (DNA): TGTGCCAGCAGTTTTCGGACTAGCGGTAACAATGAGCAGTTCTTC. Translating gives CASSFRTSGNNEQFF. The whole variable domain, remainder taken from reference TRBV28 and TRBJ2-1, is DVKVTQSSRYLVKRTGEKVFLECVQDMDHENMFWYRQDPGLGLRLIYFSYDVKMKEKGDIPEGYSVSREKKERFSLILESASTNQTSMYLCASSFRTSGNNEQFFGPGTRLTVL.